A selection of T cell receptor beta chains follows, all from one sample in a study of T cell responses to AZD1222 COVID-19 vaccine. TCRdb's table, derived via immunoSEQ multiplex PCR, lists solely in-frame clones and lacks some. This table holds around 140,000 clones, about 92% found once. The specimen comprised peripheral blood, sampled on day 0 of AZD1222 vaccination. Every receptor here comes from an adult in good health. Both conserved end residues are part of each CDR3. The order of the fields is V gene, J gene, clone size, D gene, CDR3 protein, CDR3 DNA. D genes are given only for firm matches. Where a row states a size, it is once, few, many or the class of an expanded clone; other rows omit it.

>TRBV12-3/TRBV12-4|TRBJ1-1|NA|NA
CASRQNTEAFF
TGTGCCAGCAGACAGAACACTGAAGCTTTCTTT
>TRBV4-2|TRBJ2-3|NA|TRBD2
CASSQDRGGADTQYF
TGTGCCAGCAGCCAAGATCGCGGGGGGGCAGATACGCAGTATTTT
>TRBV21-1|TRBJ1-2|NA|NA
CASPKLQRDSQKGDYGYTF
TGTGCCAGCCCCAAACTACAGAGGGACAGCCAAAAGGGGGACTATGGCTACACCTTC
>TRBV25-1|TRBJ2-3|NA|NA
CASSALGNAGDTQYF
TGTGCCAGCAGTGCCCTAGGGAATGCGGGAGATACGCAGTATTTT
>TRBV6-2/TRBV6-3|TRBJ1-1|NA|NA
CASSRDNTEAFF
TGTGCCAGCAGCCGGGACAACACTGAAGCTTTCTTT
>TRBV10-1|TRBJ2-7|NA|TRBD1
CASTAFQTGAISYEQYF
TGCGCCAGCACCGCCTTCCAAACAGGGGCGATCTCCTACGAGCAGTACTTC
>TRBV9|TRBJ1-3|once|TRBD1
CASPGEQGAGNTIYF
TGTGCCAGCCCCGGGGAGCAGGGGGCCGGAAACACCATATATTTT
>TRBV4-1|TRBJ1-1|NA|NA
CASSHPLTEAFF
TGCGCCAGCAGCCACCCTCTCACTGAAGCTTTCTTT
>TRBV24-1|TRBJ1-1|NA|NA
CATSDLPVVGAKAFF
TGTGCCACCAGTGATTTGCCAGTGGTCGGCGCGAAAGCTTTCTTT
>TRBV7-9|TRBJ1-2|NA|NA
CASSLENAYTF
TGTGCCAGCAGCTTAGAGAATGCTTACACCTTC
>TRBV2|TRBJ1-2|NA|NA
CASTITTPAYGYTF
TGTGCCAGCACCATAACAACCCCCGCCTATGGCTACACCTTC
>TRBV14|TRBJ2-5|NA|NA
CASSQLAGQETQYF
TGTGCCAGCAGCCAACTTGCGGGCCAAGAGACCCAGTACTTC
>TRBV30|TRBJ1-1|NA|NA
CAWSRTENTEAFF
TGTGCCTGGAGTAGGACTGAGAACACTGAAGCTTTCTTT
>TRBV7-2|TRBJ2-1|NA|TRBD2
CASSLVGGGGLWNEQFF
TGTGCCAGCAGCTTAGTCGGTGGCGGGGGGCTGTGGAATGAGCAGTTCTTC
>TRBV7-2|TRBJ1-4|NA|NA
CASSRTGTINEKLFF
TGTGCCAGCAGCAGAACCGGGACAATCAATGAAAAACTGTTTTTT
>TRBV15|TRBJ2-5|NA|NA
CATTKDTFQETQYF
TGTGCCACCACCAAAGACACTTTCCAAGAGACCCAGTACTTC
>TRBV6-5|TRBJ1-2|once|NA
CASYTGVPNYGYTF
TGTGCCAGCTACACGGGGGTTCCGAACTATGGCTACACCTTC
>TRBV30|TRBJ1-4|NA|TRBD1
CAWKSRTGKLTNEKLFF
TGTGCCTGGAAATCCCGGACAGGGAAGTTAACTAATGAAAAACTGTTTTTT
>TRBV12-3/TRBV12-4|TRBJ2-5|NA|NA
CASSVQGSETQYF
TGTGCCAGCAGTGTCCAGGGTAGCGAGACCCAGTACTTC
>TRBV27|TRBJ2-7|NA|TRBD2
CASTPRGGAYEQYF
TGTGCCAGCACCCCCCGCGGGGGGGCTTACGAGCAGTACTTC
>TRBV6-4|TRBJ1-6|NA|NA
CASSDGGRGPYNSPLHF
TGTGCCAGCAGTGACGGGGGACGGGGCCCCTATAATTCACCCCTCCACTTT
>TRBV20-1|TRBJ1-2|NA|TRBD1
CSASRDSRNYGYTF
TGCAGTGCTAGTCGGGACAGCCGAAACTATGGCTACACCTTC
>TRBV30|TRBJ2-7|NA|NA
CAWSVGSPYEQYF
TGTGCCTGGAGTGTAGGCTCCCCCTACGAGCAGTACTTC
>TRBV7-8|TRBJ1-3|NA|NA
CASSLVAASGNTIYF
TGTGCCAGCAGCTTAGTCGCAGCCTCTGGAAACACCATATATTTT
>TRBV20-1|TRBJ1-4|once|NA
CSARTDEKLFF
TGCAGTGCTCGAACGGATGAAAAACTGTTTTTT
>TRBV19|TRBJ1-1|NA|TRBD1
CASSDRGANTEAFF
TGTGCCAGTAGTGACAGGGGCGCAAACACTGAAGCTTTCTTT
>TRBV4-3|TRBJ2-3|NA|NA
CASSQELVTDTQYF
TGCGCCAGCAGCCAAGAACTAGTGACAGATACGCAGTATTTT
>TRBV11-2|TRBJ2-1|NA|NA
CASSSTGASYNEQFF
TGTGCCAGCAGCTCAACCGGGGCGTCCTACAATGAGCAGTTCTTC
>TRBV7-8|TRBJ1-2|NA|NA
CASSLVTAGNYGYTF
TGTGCCAGCAGCTTAGTGACGGCGGGTAACTATGGCTACACCTTC
>TRBV9|TRBJ1-2|NA|NA
CASSVGQGELYGYTF
TGTGCCAGCAGCGTAGGTCAGGGAGAGCTCTATGGCTACACCTTC
>TRBV6-2/TRBV6-3|TRBJ1-5|NA|NA
CASSYSGAGQPQHF
TGTGCCAGCAGTTACTCAGGGGCCGGGCAGCCCCAGCATTTT
>TRBV4-3|TRBJ2-1|NA|TRBD2
CASSLTSGLVNEQFF
TGCGCCAGCAGCCTGACATCGGGACTAGTCAATGAGCAGTTCTTC
>TRBV19|TRBJ1-1|NA|NA
CASRTVNTEAFF
TGTGCCAGCCGGACGGTTAACACTGAAGCTTTCTTT
>TRBV18|TRBJ1-2|NA|NA
CASSPDSLWGYTF
TGTGCCAGCTCACCGGACAGCCTGTGGGGCTACACCTTC
>TRBV7-2|TRBJ2-3|NA|NA
CASSLEWGASREKYF
TGTGCCAGCAGCTTAGAGTGGGGGGCTAGCCGGGAGAAGTATTTT
>TRBV2|TRBJ2-3|NA|NA
CASSLADRSTDTQYF
TGTGCCAGCAGTCTGGCTGACCGTAGCACAGATACGCAGTATTTT
>TRBV28|TRBJ2-7|NA|TRBD2
CASSLWGTSGSYEQYF
TGTGCCAGCAGTTTATGGGGGACTAGCGGGAGCTACGAGCAGTACTTC
>TRBV5-4|TRBJ1-2|NA|NA
CASSFFEADYGYTF
TGTGCCAGCAGCTTCTTTGAGGCTGACTATGGCTACACCTTC
>TRBV28|TRBJ1-5|NA|NA
CASRKNQPQHF
TGTGCCAGCAGAAAAAATCAGCCCCAGCATTTT
>TRBV9|TRBJ2-1|NA|TRBD1
CASSVGGRGTGPNEQFF
TGTGCCAGCAGCGTAGGGGGAAGGGGGACAGGGCCCAATGAGCAGTTCTTC